The 15 T cell receptor beta chains reported below all come from one sample, sequenced in a study of T-cell reconstitution after alpha-beta-depleted transplantation in children. Unique molecular identifiers featured in how the TCRbeta library was prepared. TCRdb reanalysed the PCR reads using MiXCR and keeps one entry per CDR3 protein. The sample contains hundreds of thousands of distinct CDR3 sequences, around 17% of which appear only once. The sample in question was PBMCs from the stem cell graft donor, obtained from the stem cell graft. The receptor source for this set is a human donor who donated a stem cell graft to a child with acute lymphoblastic leukemia.

In its sample, this clonotype was seen a few times. The chain is built from TRBV29-1 and TRBJ2-7; TRBD1 aligns across 7 bases. Germline assignment: CDR1 SQVTM and CDR2 ANQGSEA. The trim removed 4 bases at V and 2 bases at J, leaving 5 bases unmatched. This CDR3 comprises 13 residues. The CDR3 nucleotides are TGCAGCGTTGTTGACAGGGACCCCTACGAGCAGTACTTC. It encodes CSVVDRDPYEQYF.

This clonotype has a handful of counts. This chain joins TRBV20-1 and TRBJ1-2; TRBD1 matches 8 bases. CDR3 length: 14 amino acids. Germline loops: CDR1 DFQATT, CDR2 SNEGSKA (reference sequence). V was clipped by 5 bases and J by 8 bases; unmatched bases: 13. This CDR3 is CSAERQGMSGGYTF. In nucleotides, the CDR3 is TGCAGTGCTGAGAGACAGGGGATGTCCGGCGGCTACACCTTC.

CDR3 sequence reads: CSATDRGLGYTF. The CDR3 nucleotides read TGCAGTGCGACGGACAGGGGGCTGGGCTACACCTTC. The chain combines TRBV20-1 with TRBJ1-2; 11 nucleotides agree with TRBD1. CDR3 size: 12 residues. Looked up from germline, CDR1 is DFQATT and CDR2 is SNEGSKA (reference sequence). Trimming cost V 6 bases and J 8 bases; bases outside gene matches: 5.

This clonotype was detected only a few times. The chain has TRBV5-1 and TRBJ2-3; the D is unclear. The CDR3 totals 16 residues. Trimming took 0 bases from V and 0 from J, leaving 11 bases between them. Germline CDR1 reads SGHRS; CDR2 reads YFSETQ. The CDR3 reads CASSLVGGTSTDTQYF. The CDR3 DNA sequence: TGCGCCAGCAGCTTGGTAGGCGGAACTAGCACAGATACGCAGTATTTT.

The chain is built from TRBV11-1 and TRBJ2-1; the match to TRBD2 covers 8 bases. CDR3 size: 18 residues. V shed 1 base and J 1 base; nucleotides not matched to a gene: 9. Germline CDR1 reads SGHAT; CDR2 reads FQDESV (reference sequence). This chain's CDR3 is CASSLEPGGTTSYNEQFF. The CDR3 DNA reads as TGTGCCAGCAGCTTAGAGCCGGGAGGGACTACTTCCTACAATGAGCAGTTCTTC.

The chain couples TRBV7-9 to TRBJ2-7; 9 nucleotides line up with TRBD1. Germline V gene data show CDR1 as SEHNR and CDR2 as FQNEAQ (reference sequence). This CDR3 is 14 amino acids long. With V trimmed by 3 bases and J by 5 bases, 5 bases remained unmatched. CDR3 in amino acids: CASSFPTGGDEQYF. CDR3 sequence (DNA): TGTGCCAGCAGCTTCCCGACAGGGGGTGACGAGCAGTACTTC.

The chain employs TRBV28 and TRBJ2-3; D might be TRBD1 (6 bases). This CDR3 is 17 amino acids long. Between the trimmed V and J ends, which lost 5 bases and 6 bases, there was a span of 24 bases. Germline CDR1 and CDR2: MDHEN and SYDVKM. CDR3 sequence reads: CASSPEGHGQYRDTQYF. The DNA of the CDR3 is TGTGCCAGCAGTCCCGAGGGACACGGACAATACAGGGATACGCAGTATTTT.

The chain uses TRBV3-1 and TRBJ2-5; a weak D match, TRBD2 (5 bases). From germline, CDR1 is LGHDT and CDR2 YNNKEL (reference sequence). The V end lost 1 base, the J end lost 2 bases, and 8 bases lay between the germline ends. This CDR3 has 14 amino acids. Here the CDR3 DNA reads TGTGCCAGCAGCCAAGGGGAGTTACAAGAGACCCAGTACTTC. This encodes CASSQGELQETQYF.

Only one count was recorded for this clonotype. V gene TRBV5-1 combines with J gene TRBJ1-6; 8 bases are a match to TRBD1. Trimming removed 3 bases from V and 9 bases from J; junction bases left unmatched: 11. The CDR3 sequence is 16 residues long. Germline CDR1 and CDR2: SGHRS and YFSETQ. This CDR3 is CASSWDGQGSLSPLHF. Written as DNA, the CDR3 is TGCGCCAGCAGCTGGGATGGACAGGGATCTCTTTCACCCCTCCACTTT.

This clonotype was seen a few times. The chain is built from TRBV6-1 and TRBJ2-7; a possible D gene is TRBD1 (5 bases). CDR1 MNHNS and CDR2 SASEGT come from the germline V gene. Trimming removed 7 bases at V and 4 bases at J, with 20 bases between. The CDR3 length is 15 residues. The CDR3 loop reads CASTHLQGKGYEQYF. Written as DNA, the CDR3 is TGTGCCAGCACCCACCTTCAGGGAAAGGGGTACGAGCAGTACTTC.

The sample holds a few counts of this clonotype. The J gene is TRBJ1-4, the V gene TRBV15; D is possibly TRBD1 (6 bases). The germline V gene has CDR1 LNHNV and CDR2 YYDKDF (reference sequence). The CDR3 totals 15 residues. Trimming took 9 bases from V and 4 from J, leaving 18 bases between them. The CDR3 coding sequence is TGTGCCACGGGGGGCCGGGGGACCTATAATGAAAAACTGTTTTTT. As protein: CATGGRGTYNEKLFF.

V gene TRBV6-1 combines with J gene TRBJ1-2; the D is unclear. Trimming stripped 4 bases from V and 2 bases from J, with 8 bases between. Per the germline V gene, CDR1 is MNHNS and CDR2 is SASEGT. CDR3 length: 13 amino acids. The CDR3: CASSGQHNYGYTF. For the CDR3, the DNA is TGTGCCAGCAGTGGGCAGCACAACTATGGCTACACCTTC.

V and J are TRBV7-9 and TRBJ1-1, with D tentatively TRBD1 (6 bases). The CDR3 contains 16 residues. Germline CDR1 and CDR2: SEHNR and FQNEAQ (reference sequence). Trimming pared 1 base from V and 8 bases from J, leaving 20 bases between. CDR3 loop: CASSLEAGGALPEAFF. DNA for the CDR3: TGTGCCAGCAGCTTAGAAGCGGGGGGCGCGTTGCCCGAAGCTTTCTTT.

This clonotype was detected a few times. The chain is built from TRBV27 and TRBJ2-1; 10 bases align to TRBD2. V dropped 3 bases and J dropped 6; count of bases not matched to a gene: 8. Germline CDR1 MNHEY, CDR2 SMNVEV (reference sequence). The CDR3 is made up of 16 amino acids. CDR3 bases: TGTGCCAGCAGTTTCCTAGCGGGAGAAAGGTTCAATGAGCAGTTCTTC. Its translation is CASSFLAGERFNEQFF.

This clonotype was seen ten or more times. The chain uses TRBV7-8 and TRBJ2-7; TRBD2 agrees at 10 bases. CDR1 SGHVS and CDR2 FQNEAQ come from the germline V gene. J was trimmed by 0 bases and V by 5 bases; bases with no gene match: 7. The CDR3 loop spans 16 amino acids. The CDR3 sequence: CASSLLGLAASYEQYF. CDR3 DNA: TGTGCCAGCAGCCTCCTTGGACTAGCGGCCTCCTACGAGCAGTACTTC. The full variable domain, its missing parts supplied by reference TRBV7-8 and TRBJ2-7, is GAGVSQSPRYKVAKRGQDVALRCDPISGHVSLFWYQQALGQGPEFLTYFQNEAQLDKSGLPSDRFFAERPEGSVSTLKIQRTQQEDSAVYLCASSLLGLAASYEQYFGPGTRLTVT.